These 27 T cell receptor beta chains originate from one sample sequenced in a study of control samples from healthy donors and cancer patients. The method was immunoSEQ multiplex PCR; TCRdb's version includes in-frame clones alone and lacks a portion of them. This table has over 120,000 clones, roughly 94% appearing once. The sample comprised PBMCs. The receptors come from a man aged 60-69 years with colorectal cancer.

The chain links TRBV9 to TRBJ1-2, with 9 bases identical to TRBD1. CDR1 is SGDLS, CDR2 YYNGEE, per germline. Unmatched junction bases numbered 4, after V lost 5 bases and J lost 5 bases. The CDR3 has 13 amino acids. CDR3 loop: CASRRTGDYGYTF. In DNA, the CDR3 is TGTGCCAGCAGGCGGACAGGGGATTATGGCTACACCTTC.

The chain combines TRBV12-3 or TRBV12-4 with TRBJ2-7, with D possibly matching TRBD2 (6 bases). This CDR3 region has 13 residues. V was pared by 0 bases and J by 7 bases, with 10 bases between. This CDR3 reads CASSLARREEQYF. DNA for the CDR3: TGTGCCAGCAGTTTAGCGCGGAGGGAGGAGCAGTACTTC.

The genes are TRBV5-1 and TRBJ2-2, with 7 bases identical to TRBD1. Trimming removed 0 bases from V and 6 bases from J; junction bases left unmatched: 5. Germline lookup yields CDR1 SGHRS and CDR2 YFSETQ. The CDR3 is 15 amino acids. CDR3 nucleotides: TGCGCCAGCAGCTTGGGACAGGGATTGTCCGGGGAGCTGTTTTTT. This translates into CASSLGQGLSGELFF.

This chain uses TRBV5-3 with TRBJ2-3; no reliable D call. TRBV5-3 is filed as an ORF, its function uncertain. CDR3 length: 15 amino acids. The V end was cut by 0 bases, the J end by 2 bases, with 10 bases between. The CDR3: CARSLVWANTDTQYF. As DNA, the CDR3 is TGTGCCAGAAGCTTGGTATGGGCGAACACAGATACGCAGTATTTT.

The V and J genes are TRBV6-5 and TRBJ1-1; D is possibly TRBD1 (5 bases). The CDR3 is 13 amino acids. Germline V gives CDR1 MNHEY, CDR2 SVGAGI. Trimming took off 8 bases at V and 1 base at J, with 11 bases between the two ends. The CDR3: CASWGRGNTEAFF. CDR3 in DNA: TGTGCCAGCTGGGGACGGGGGAACACTGAAGCTTTCTTT.

The chain carries TRBV28 and TRBJ1-2, with D hard to call. The CDR3 contains 13 residues. Germline assignment: CDR1 MDHEN and CDR2 SYDVKM. V was pared by 6 bases and J by 5 bases, with 13 bases between. The CDR3 bases are TGTGCCAGCAGCTTAGGGTCGTGGTATGGCTACACCTTC. It is translated as CASSLGSWYGYTF.

The V gene is TRBV6-6, the J gene TRBJ2-6; TRBD1 might be the D (5 bases). The CDR3 extends over 15 amino acids. The germline V gene has CDR1 MNHNY and CDR2 SVGAGI (reference sequence). V was shortened by 3 bases and J by 4 bases, with 10 bases between the two germline ends. The CDR3 region has the DNA TGTGCCAGCAGTTATGGGGCGCCCGGGGCCAACGTCCTGACTTTC. Amino acids: CASSYGAPGANVLTF.

V usage is TRBV27 and J usage is TRBJ1-2; D possibly corresponds to TRBD1 (6 bases). The V end lost 0 bases, the J end lost 6 bases, and 14 bases lay between the germline ends. Germline V gives CDR1 MNHEY, CDR2 SMNVEV (reference sequence). The CDR3 totals 15 residues. CDR3 loop: CASSLSTTGSDGYTF. The DNA of the CDR3 is TGTGCCAGCAGTTTATCCACCACAGGGTCGGATGGCTACACCTTC.

The gene calls are TRBV11-3 and TRBJ2-2, with D unresolved. V was pared by 3 bases and J by 3 bases, with 11 bases between. CDR1 is SGHNT and CDR2 is YENEEA in the germline V gene. The CDR3 runs 15 residues. The CDR3 bases are TGTGCCAGCAGCTTGAATGGGTTGGACACCGGGGAGCTGTTTTTT. Protein: CASSLNGLDTGELFF.

The J gene is TRBJ1-2, the V gene TRBV7-9; 10 positions match TRBD1. The CDR3 loop spans 14 amino acids. Germline-derived CDR1 and CDR2 are SEHNR and FQNEAQ (reference sequence). The V gene end was trimmed by 7 bases and the J gene end by 2 bases; junction bases not matched to a gene: 4. The CDR3 is CASTPGQGNYGYTF. The CDR3 region has the DNA TGTGCCAGCACACCGGGACAGGGGAACTATGGCTACACCTTC.

This clone was recorded only once. This is likely a read error, given that the CDR3 carries no conserved phenylalanine or tryptophan at its end. This chain uses TRBV3-1 (or the pseudogene TRBV3-2) with TRBJ1-2, with no clear D. V was trimmed by 1 base and J by 5 bases, leaving 17 bases between them. This CDR3 is 16 amino acids long. Germline V gene lookup returns CDR1 LGHDT and CDR2 YNNKEL (reference sequence). The CDR3 DNA is TGTGCCAGCAGCCAAGGCGGAGAACGGGCCCAATATGGCTACACCCTC. The encoded protein is CASSQGGERAQYGYTL.

The rearrangement uses TRBV10-3 and TRBJ2-7; D gene unclear. Trimming cost V 4 bases and J 4 bases, with 8 bases left between them. This CDR3 comprises 12 residues. In germline, CDR1 is ENHRY, CDR2 SYGVKD. The CDR3 DNA sequence: TGTGCCATCAGTGGTTTAGATTACGAGCAGTACTTC. It is translated as CAISGLDYEQYF.

The V gene is TRBV7-2, the J gene TRBJ1-5; D perhaps matches TRBD1 (5 bases). CDR1 and CDR2 (germline): SGHTA, FQGNSA. This CDR3 is built from 14 residues. V lost 4 bases to trimming and J lost 4 bases, with 11 bases between them. CDR3: CASSSSGTNQPQHF. Written as DNA, the CDR3 is TGTGCCAGCAGCTCCTCGGGGACTAATCAGCCCCAGCATTTT.

The rearrangement links TRBV5-1 to TRBJ1-1, with D possibly TRBD1 on 6 matching bases. The CDR3 covers 14 residues. Between the trimmed V and J ends, which lost 0 bases and 6 bases, there was a span of 12 bases. Germline V gives CDR1 SGHRS, CDR2 YFSETQ. The CDR3 protein is CASSLGQATAEAFF. The CDR3 DNA sequence: TGCGCCAGCAGCTTGGGACAGGCGACTGCTGAAGCTTTCTTT. Full variable domain (outside the CDR3, taken from reference TRBV5-1 and TRBJ1-1): KAGVTQTPRYLIKTRGQQVTLSCSPISGHRSVSWYQQTPGQGLQFLFEYFSETQRNKGNFPGRFSGRQFSNSRSEMNVSTLELGDSALYLCASSLGQATAEAFFGQGTRLTVV.

This clone appeared a single time. The CDR3 nucleotides are TGTGCCAGCAGTTACTCCGGGGGTCCGACTTCTCGGGATGGCTACACCTTC. Amino acids: CASSYSGGPTSRDGYTF. The chain links TRBV6-2 or TRBV6-3 to TRBJ1-2; tentatively, D is TRBD1 (5 bases). The CDR3 runs 17 residues. V lost 0 bases and J lost 6, with 20 bases in between. Looked up from germline, CDR1 is MNHEY and CDR2 is SVGEGT.

This chain uses TRBV27 with TRBJ1-2; possible D gene TRBD1, 5 bases. CDR1 and CDR2 (germline): MNHEY, SMNVEV (reference sequence). The ends were cut back, 8 bases at V and 3 bases at J, with 13 bases in the middle. The CDR3 has 13 residues. The CDR3 reads CASRTGGDYGYTF. CDR3 DNA: TGTGCCAGCCGCACGGGGGGGGACTATGGCTACACCTTC.

CDR3 sequence: CAITDSGANVLTF. CDR3 sequence (DNA): TGTGCCATCACTGACTCTGGGGCCAACGTCCTGACTTTC. The J gene is TRBJ2-6, the V gene TRBV10-3, with D uncertain. The CDR3 spans 13 residues. The germline V gene encodes CDR1 ENHRY and CDR2 SYGVKD. The V gene lost 7 bases and the J gene lost 0 bases, with 4 bases spanning the gap.

The genes are TRBV5-1 and TRBJ1-2; TRBD1 aligns across 10 bases. Unmatched junction bases numbered 4, after V lost 4 bases and J lost 4 bases. Germline V CDR1 and CDR2: SGHRS, YFSETQ. The CDR3 has 14 amino acids. The CDR3: CASSTTGGAYGYTF. CDR3 DNA sequence: TGCGCCAGCAGCACGACAGGGGGCGCCTATGGCTACACCTTC.

V and J are TRBV2 and TRBJ2-1; D unresolved. V was cut by 5 bases and J by 9 bases, with 8 bases left in between. The CDR3 has 11 residues. The germline gives CDR1 SNHLY, CDR2 FYNNEI. CDR3 region: CASSPRIEQFF. DNA for the CDR3: TGTGCCAGCAGTCCACGGATTGAGCAGTTCTTC.

This clone was seen only once. This chain links TRBV4-1 with TRBJ1-5; 7 nucleotides agree with TRBD1. In germline, CDR1 is MGHRA, CDR2 YSYEKL. Trimming cost V 1 base and J 5 bases; bases outside gene matches: 5. This CDR3 contains 15 residues. The DNA of the CDR3 is TGCGCCAGCAGCCAAGTAGCAGGGGGGGATCAGCCCCAGCATTTT. Translation gives CASSQVAGGDQPQHF.

The V call is TRBV27, the J call TRBJ1-6, with D unclear. The CDR3 covers 16 residues. From germline, CDR1 is MNHEY and CDR2 SMNVEV (reference sequence). The V end lost 3 bases, the J end lost 0 bases, and 9 bases lay between the germline ends. CDR3: CASSFGVSSYNSPLHF. As DNA, the CDR3 is TGTGCCAGCAGTTTTGGGGTCAGCTCCTATAATTCACCCCTCCACTTT.

J is TRBJ2-3 and V is TRBV11-3; 11 nucleotides match TRBD2. This CDR3 has 15 residues. The germline gives CDR1 SGHNT, CDR2 YENEEA. With 5 bases clipped from V and 3 bases from J, the junction kept 4 bases outside the gene matches. The CDR3 sequence is CASSPGLAVTDTQYF. The DNA of the CDR3 is TGTGCCAGCAGCCCGGGACTAGCGGTGACAGATACGCAGTATTTT.

The CDR3 reads CASSPLWSGTGEAFF. The CDR3 nucleotides read TGTGCCAGCAGCCCCCTTTGGTCTGGGACAGGCGAAGCTTTCTTT. The rearrangement links TRBV9 to TRBJ1-1; 8 nucleotides align to TRBD1. The CDR3 contains 15 residues. The germline gives CDR1 SGDLS, CDR2 YYNGEE. V gave up 4 bases and J gave up 8 bases; unmatched junction bases: 13.

V and J are TRBV2 and TRBJ2-1; 7 bases agree with TRBD2. Germline V lookup: CDR1 SNHLY, CDR2 FYNNEI. The V gene end was trimmed by 1 base and the J gene end by 0 bases; junction bases not matched to a gene: 0. The CDR3 extends over 15 amino acids. Here the CDR3 DNA reads TGTGCCAGCAGTGAAGGCGGGAGCTCCTACAATGAGCAGTTCTTC. Translating gives CASSEGGSSYNEQFF.

The chain has TRBV5-1 and TRBJ2-6; possible D gene TRBD1, 5 bases. V was shortened by 3 bases and J by 1 base, with 8 bases between the two germline ends. CDR3 size: 15 residues. CDR1 is SGHRS, CDR2 YFSETQ, per germline. The CDR3, as DNA: TGCGCCAGCAGCTCCAGGGTGTCTGGGGCCAACGTCCTGACTTTC. Protein: CASSSRVSGANVLTF.

The CDR3 reads CASSLEGVAGGPLYNEQFF. In DNA, the CDR3 is TGTGCCAGCAGCTTAGAAGGGGTAGCGGGGGGACCACTCTACAATGAGCAGTTCTTC. The genes are TRBV13 and TRBJ2-1; TRBD2 aligns across 10 bases. V dropped 1 base and J dropped 3; count of bases not matched to a gene: 12. Per the germline V gene, CDR1 is PRHDT and CDR2 is FYEKMQ (reference sequence). The CDR3 has 19 amino acids.

The rearrangement links TRBV4-1 to TRBJ2-1; possibly TRBD1 for D (7 bases). V lost 3 bases and J lost 3, with 21 bases in between. In germline, CDR1 is MGHRA, CDR2 YSYEKL. The length of the CDR3 is 18 residues. The CDR3 is CASSHYAVGRGDYNEQFF. CDR3 nucleotide sequence: TGCGCCAGCAGCCATTATGCGGTGGGCAGGGGGGACTACAATGAGCAGTTCTTC.